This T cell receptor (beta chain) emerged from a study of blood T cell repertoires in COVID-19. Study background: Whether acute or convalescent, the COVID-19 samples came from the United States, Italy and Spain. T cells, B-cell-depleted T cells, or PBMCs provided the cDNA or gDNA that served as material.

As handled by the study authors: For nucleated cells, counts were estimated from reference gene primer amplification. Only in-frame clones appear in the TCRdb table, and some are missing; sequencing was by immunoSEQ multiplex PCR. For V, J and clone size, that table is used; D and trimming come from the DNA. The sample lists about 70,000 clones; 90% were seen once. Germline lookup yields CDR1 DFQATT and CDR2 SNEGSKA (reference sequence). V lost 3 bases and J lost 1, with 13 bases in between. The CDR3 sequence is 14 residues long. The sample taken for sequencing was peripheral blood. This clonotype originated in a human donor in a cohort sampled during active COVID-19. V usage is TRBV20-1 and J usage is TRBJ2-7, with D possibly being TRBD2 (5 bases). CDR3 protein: CSASFGGSSYEQYF. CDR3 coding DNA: TGCAGTGCTAGTTTCGGAGGATCATCCTACGAGCAGTACTTC.